This T cell receptor beta chain was captured in a study of ipilimumab plus nivolumab after autologous stem cell transplantation. General observations from the study: Authors suggest TCR repertoire, Treg phenotype and gut microbiota support further study.

Measured with immunoSEQ multiplex PCR; TCRdb has only the in-frame clones, and not every one. The table includes roughly 16,000 clones, under 85% detected once. Germline V gives CDR1 SGDLS, CDR2 YYNGEE. Trimming cost V 0 bases and J 3 bases, with 9 bases left between them. The CDR3 consists of 14 residues. In this sample, this clone turned up a few times. Its antigen is currently unknown. The rearrangement links TRBV9 to TRBJ2-5; the D is unclear. The sample here was PBMCs, taken in a trial of ipilimumab plus nivolumab as post-transplant consolidation. This receptor was taken from a male donor with diffuse large B-cell lymphoma. This CDR3 reads CASSVDLREETQYF. For the CDR3, the DNA is TGTGCCAGCAGCGTAGATCTGAGAGAAGAGACCCAGTACTTC.